This T cell receptor beta chain was documented in a study of regulatory T cells in long-lasting Graves disease. This CDR3 comprises 14 residues. The ends were cut back, 7 bases at V and 1 base at J, with 12 bases in the middle. The germline CDR1 and CDR2 sequences are SGHNT and YYREEE (reference sequence). In building TCR beta libraries, iRepertoire HTBI primers were used together with Arm-PCR of CDR3 regions. TCRdb reprocessed the multiplex PCR reads with MiXCR, giving one entry per CDR3 protein. The data show roughly 510,000 distinct CDR3 sequences, around 15% seen once. The time point here: newly diagnosed GD, antithyroid drugs for less than 3 months. Generation of the TCR library employed RNA extracted from PBMCs. Regarding the study as a whole: When disease was persistent, TRBV28, TRBJ1-2 and TRBJ2-5 were the favored segments.

This clonotype was seen ten or more times. Its matching antigen is unknown. This same sample was also taken into another study, of T cells in Graves' hyperthyroidism and ophthalmopathy. That work contributes: An initial round of RT-PCR targeting the TCR CDR3 relied on the HTBI primer set.

This receptor was obtained from a young man with Graves disease. The rearrangement links TRBV5-4 to TRBJ2-1; tentative D call: TRBD2 (5 bases). The sample in question was peripheral blood mononuclear cells (PBMCs), obtained at new diagnosis, from a patient treated with antithyroid drugs. CDR3 nucleotides: TGTGCCAGCTGGGAGATGGGATCCTACAATGAGCAGTTCTTC. This sequence encodes CASWEMGSYNEQFF.